This TCR beta chain appears in the sequencing data of a study of cytomegalovirus exposure and HLA in healthy donors. Whole-study findings and limits: A cluster of highly shared sequence variants was likely a sequencing artifact. At a 0.05 false discovery rate, a later analysis found about 17,000 TCR beta sequences to be associated with HLA alleles. As was reported, the classifier diagnosed cytomegalovirus status with high specificity and sensitivity.

As to this clone: Its antigen remains unidentified.

The study ran its PCR with 60 Vbeta and 13 Jbeta primers. Per the study methods: As a later analysis found, there were tens of millions of unique TCR beta chains, of which 8.5 million to 13 million were shared. The assay was immunoSEQ multiplex PCR, and TCRdb's table has in-frame clones only and misses some. The V and J calls and clone size come from that table; D and trimming were worked out from the DNA. The sample lists 85,000 to 120,000 clones; approximately 87% were seen once. CDR1 and CDR2 from the germline V gene are SNHLY and FYNNEI. CDR3 length equals 16 residues. With 5 bases clipped from V and 2 bases from J, the junction kept 8 bases outside the gene matches.

The clonotype originates from a man between 40 and 49 years old in good health and CMV-seronegative. Sequences were obtained from PBMCs. The J gene is TRBJ2-3, the V gene TRBV2; TRBD2 matches 9 bases. CDR3: CASSSGLAGFTDTQYF. CDR3 coding DNA: TGTGCCAGCAGTTCGGGGCTAGCGGGGTTCACAGATACGCAGTATTTT.